This passage covers 18 T cell receptor beta chains from one sample sequenced in a study of shared clonotypes between healthy human individuals. Naive CD8 populations comprised CD45RO-negative cells positively selected for CCR7, excluding terminally differentiated effector memory CD45RA+ cells. Data came from immunoSEQ multiplex PCR; TCRdb stores just in-frame clones and leaves some out. The sample consists of over 2,000,000 clones, 93% of them appearing once. The sequenced sample consisted of naive CD8+ T cells from PBMCs. The origin of the receptors is a man younger than 35 in good health. Some clones in this sample may be carry-over from other donors' samples.

This sequence joins TRBV30 and TRBJ2-1, with D possibly TRBD2 on 6 matching bases. CDR3 length equals 14 residues. CDR1 is GTSNPN and CDR2 is SVGIG in the germline V gene (reference sequence). Trimming took off 0 bases at V and 7 bases at J, with 13 bases between the two ends. CDR3 residues: CAWSVGSGRNEQFF. The CDR3 DNA is TGTGCCTGGAGTGTAGGGTCTGGGAGGAATGAGCAGTTCTTC.

J is TRBJ2-1 and V is TRBV4-1, with a weak D call TRBD2 (5 bases). Germline V gene lookup returns CDR1 MGHRA and CDR2 YSYEKL. Trimming pared 0 bases from V and 3 bases from J, leaving 12 bases between. The CDR3 loop spans 16 amino acids. The CDR3 sequence: CASSQDPRAVYNEQFF. The CDR3 coding sequence is TGCGCCAGCAGCCAAGACCCGAGGGCGGTCTACAATGAGCAGTTCTTC.

The rearrangement joins TRBV27 to TRBJ2-1; D may be TRBD2 (6 bases). The CDR3 is 15 amino acids. CDR1 and CDR2 from the germline V gene are MNHEY and SMNVEV (reference sequence). Trimming took 0 bases from V and 7 from J, leaving 13 bases between them. The CDR3 DNA is TGTGCCAGCAGTTTATCGACTAGTATCGCGAATGAGCAGTTCTTC. Its protein is CASSLSTSIANEQFF.

This sequence joins TRBV5-1 and TRBJ2-7, with 9 positions matching TRBD2. The ends lost 0 bases at V and 4 bases at J; junction bases unmatched: 5. The CDR3 spans 15 residues. Germline V lookup: CDR1 SGHRS, CDR2 YFSETQ. The CDR3 nucleotides read TGCGCCAGCAGCTTGGCCACCGGACTAGCGTACGAGCAGTACTTC. Residues: CASSLATGLAYEQYF.

The CDR3 region is CASGLDAGVRTEAFF. DNA of the CDR3: TGTGCTAGTGGTTTGGACGCAGGGGTACGGACTGAAGCTTTCTTT. This chain joins TRBV12-5 and TRBJ1-1; tentative D call: TRBD1 (6 bases). This CDR3 has 15 amino acids. Between the trimmed V and J ends, which lost 1 base and 5 bases, there was a span of 14 bases. The germline V gene encodes CDR1 LGHNT and CDR2 FRNRAP.

The chain uses TRBV2 and TRBJ2-1; D remains ambiguous. The germline CDR1 and CDR2 sequences are SNHLY and FYNNEI. The length of the CDR3 is 15 residues. V lost 11 bases and J 0 bases, leaving 17 bases between the germline ends. CDR3 DNA: TGTGCCGCTAGAGCGCCCATCAGCTCCTACAATGAGCAGTTCTTC. It specifies CAARAPISSYNEQFF.

This chain joins TRBV5-4 and TRBJ2-1, with a tentative D call TRBD2 (5 bases). The CDR3 covers 12 residues. Germline CDR1 and CDR2: SGHNT and YYREEE (reference sequence). Trimming left V 3 bases short and J 6 bases short, with 7 bases between. In DNA, the CDR3 is TGTGCCAGCAGCTCACTAGTCAATGAGCAGTTCTTC. Protein: CASSSLVNEQFF.

The CDR3 sequence is CASSFPRGQGNTEAFF. CDR3 DNA: TGTGCCAGCAGCTTCCCGAGGGGACAGGGGAACACTGAAGCTTTCTTT. J is TRBJ1-1 and V is TRBV7-8, with TRBD1 identical over 9 bases. V lost 3 bases and J lost 1; bases outside the gene matches: 6. The CDR3 extends over 16 amino acids. Germline CDR1 reads SGHVS; CDR2 reads FQNEAQ.

The V and J genes are TRBV19 and TRBJ1-5; the D is unclear. The V and J ends lost 10 bases and 0 bases respectively, with 13 bases between them. The CDR3 length is 14 residues. The germline CDR1 and CDR2 sequences are LNHDA and SQIVND (reference sequence). The CDR3 DNA follows: TGTGCCACCTGGGAGGCTTATAGCAATCAGCCCCAGCATTTT. This gives the protein CATWEAYSNQPQHF.

A word on this clone: Other DNA sequences from this sample encode an identical CDR3 as well. The gene calls are TRBV19 and TRBJ2-2; D is unclear. The germline CDR1 and CDR2 sequences are LNHDA and SQIVND (reference sequence). The V end was cut by 5 bases, the J end by 8 bases, with 3 bases between. The CDR3 sequence is 10 residues long. CDR3 residues: CASSSGELFF. The CDR3 region has the DNA TGTGCCAGTAGTTCGGGGGAGCTGTTTTTT.

Comment on this clone: Other DNA sequences in this specimen translate into the identical CDR3. The chain uses TRBV9 and TRBJ2-5; D is unclear. This CDR3 has 14 amino acids. Trimming removed 0 bases from V and 7 bases from J, with 13 bases in between. Germline V gene lookup returns CDR1 SGDLS and CDR2 YYNGEE. CDR3 bases: TGTGCCAGCAGCGTAGCTCCAGGCCCGGGGACCCAGTACTTC. Its protein product is CASSVAPGPGTQYF.

This chain uses TRBV27 with TRBJ2-1, with 13 nucleotides matching TRBD2. Germline V gives CDR1 MNHEY, CDR2 SMNVEV (reference sequence). The CDR3 extends over 14 amino acids. With V trimmed by 5 bases and J by 12 bases, 7 bases remained unmatched. CDR3 loop: CASSERTSGRWQFF. The CDR3 DNA follows: TGTGCCAGCAGTGAACGGACTAGCGGGAGATGGCAGTTCTTC.

This sequence joins TRBV27 and TRBJ2-7; 8 bases map to TRBD2. The germline CDR1 and CDR2 sequences are MNHEY and SMNVEV (reference sequence). The CDR3 has 18 amino acids. Germline trimming cut 3 bases from V and 2 bases from J; bases unmatched to any gene: 15. CDR3 loop: CASSFIGEGLESPYEQYF. The CDR3 nucleotides read TGTGCCAGCAGTTTTATAGGGGAGGGACTAGAATCTCCCTACGAGCAGTACTTC.

The rearrangement links TRBV6-6 to TRBJ2-7; TRBD1 matches at 7 bases. The V gene's germline CDR1 is MNHNY and CDR2 SVGAGI (reference sequence). V lost 8 bases to trimming and J lost 4 bases; unmatched junction nucleotides: 11. This CDR3 has 14 amino acids. CDR3 region: CASLTRDRSYEQYF. The CDR3, as DNA: TGTGCCAGCCTAACCCGGGACAGAAGTTACGAGCAGTACTTC.

V and J are TRBV2 and TRBJ2-7, with 9 nucleotides matching TRBD1. V dropped 0 bases and J dropped 6; count of bases not matched to a gene: 12. Germline values: CDR1 SNHLY, CDR2 FYNNEI. CDR3 size: 17 residues. The CDR3 bases are TGTGCCAGCAGTGAAGCGCTTTTGGGGACAGGGCCTCTCGAGCAGTACTTC. It specifies CASSEALLGTGPLEQYF.

The CDR3 region is CASSPWTSGRANYTGELFF. Here the CDR3 DNA reads TGTGCCAGCAGCCCCTGGACTAGCGGGAGGGCGAACTACACCGGGGAGCTGTTTTTT. The chain carries TRBV9 and TRBJ2-2, with 15 bases lining up with TRBD2. Germline V lookup: CDR1 SGDLS, CDR2 YYNGEE. This CDR3 comprises 19 residues. Losses at the gene ends were 4 bases for V and 3 bases for J; bases not matched to a gene: 10.

The V call is TRBV4-3, the J call TRBJ1-4; maybe TRBD1 (6 bases). Trimming removed 1 base from V and 7 bases from J, with 16 bases in between. The germline V gene has CDR1 LGHNA and CDR2 YSLEER. The CDR3 contains 16 residues. In nucleotides, the CDR3 is TGCGCCAGCAGCCAAGGTTGGACAGAGGATCCTGAAAAACTGTTTTTT. Translation gives CASSQGWTEDPEKLFF.

This chain uses TRBV29-1 with TRBJ2-3, with 9 bases that match TRBD1. The CDR3 runs 15 residues. Germline CDR1 is SQVTM and CDR2 is ANQGSEA. Trimming took 6 bases from V and 4 from J; bases not matched to a gene: 11. In DNA form, the CDR3 reads TGCAGCGTGCACTACAGGGGGCAATTTGCAGATACGCAGTATTTT. Translating it yields CSVHYRGQFADTQYF.